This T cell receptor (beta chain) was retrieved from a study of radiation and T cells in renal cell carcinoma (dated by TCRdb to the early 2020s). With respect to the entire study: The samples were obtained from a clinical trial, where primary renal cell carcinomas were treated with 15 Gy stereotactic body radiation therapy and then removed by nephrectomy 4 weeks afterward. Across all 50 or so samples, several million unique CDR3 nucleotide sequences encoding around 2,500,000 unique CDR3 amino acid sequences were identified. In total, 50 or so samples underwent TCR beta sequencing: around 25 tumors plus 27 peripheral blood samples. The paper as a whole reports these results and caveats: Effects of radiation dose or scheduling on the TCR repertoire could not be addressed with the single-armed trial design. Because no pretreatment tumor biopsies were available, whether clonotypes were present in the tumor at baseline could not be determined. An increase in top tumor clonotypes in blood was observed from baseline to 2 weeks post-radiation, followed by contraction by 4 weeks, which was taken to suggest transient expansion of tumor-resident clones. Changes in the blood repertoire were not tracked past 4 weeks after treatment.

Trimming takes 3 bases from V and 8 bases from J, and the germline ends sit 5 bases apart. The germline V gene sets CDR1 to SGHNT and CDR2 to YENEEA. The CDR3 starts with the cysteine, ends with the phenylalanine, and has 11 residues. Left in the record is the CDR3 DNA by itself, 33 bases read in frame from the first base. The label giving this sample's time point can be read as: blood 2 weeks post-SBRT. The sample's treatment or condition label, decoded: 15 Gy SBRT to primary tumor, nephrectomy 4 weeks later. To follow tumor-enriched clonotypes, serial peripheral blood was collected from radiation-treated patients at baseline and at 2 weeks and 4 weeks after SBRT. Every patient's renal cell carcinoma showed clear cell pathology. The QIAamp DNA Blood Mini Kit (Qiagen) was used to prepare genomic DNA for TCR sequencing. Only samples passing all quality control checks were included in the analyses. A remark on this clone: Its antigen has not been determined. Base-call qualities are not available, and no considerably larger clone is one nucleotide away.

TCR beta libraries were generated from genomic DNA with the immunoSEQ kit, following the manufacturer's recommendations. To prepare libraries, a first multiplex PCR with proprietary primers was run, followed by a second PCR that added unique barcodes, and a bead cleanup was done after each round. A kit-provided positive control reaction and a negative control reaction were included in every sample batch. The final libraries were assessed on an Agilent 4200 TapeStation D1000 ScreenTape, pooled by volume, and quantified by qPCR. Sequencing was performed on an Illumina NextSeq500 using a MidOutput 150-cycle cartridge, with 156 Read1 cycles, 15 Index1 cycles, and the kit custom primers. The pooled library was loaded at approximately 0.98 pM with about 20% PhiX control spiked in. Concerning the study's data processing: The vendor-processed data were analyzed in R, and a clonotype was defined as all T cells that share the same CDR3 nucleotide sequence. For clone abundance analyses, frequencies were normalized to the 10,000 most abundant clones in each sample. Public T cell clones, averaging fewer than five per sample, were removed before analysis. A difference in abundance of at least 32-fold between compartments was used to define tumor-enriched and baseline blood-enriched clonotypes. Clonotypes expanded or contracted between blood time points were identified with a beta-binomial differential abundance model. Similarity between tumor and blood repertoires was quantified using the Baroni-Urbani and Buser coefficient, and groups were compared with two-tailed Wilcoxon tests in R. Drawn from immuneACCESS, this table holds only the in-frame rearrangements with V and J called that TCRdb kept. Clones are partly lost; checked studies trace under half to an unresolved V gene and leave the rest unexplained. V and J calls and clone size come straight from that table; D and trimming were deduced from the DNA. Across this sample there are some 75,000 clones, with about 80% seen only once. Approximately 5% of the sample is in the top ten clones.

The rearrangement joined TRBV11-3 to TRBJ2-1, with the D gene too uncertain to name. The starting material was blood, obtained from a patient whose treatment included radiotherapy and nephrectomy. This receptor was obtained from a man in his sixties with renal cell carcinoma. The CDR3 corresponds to CASSLEHEQFF. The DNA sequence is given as TGTGCCAGCAGCTTGGAGCATGAGCAGTTCTTC.